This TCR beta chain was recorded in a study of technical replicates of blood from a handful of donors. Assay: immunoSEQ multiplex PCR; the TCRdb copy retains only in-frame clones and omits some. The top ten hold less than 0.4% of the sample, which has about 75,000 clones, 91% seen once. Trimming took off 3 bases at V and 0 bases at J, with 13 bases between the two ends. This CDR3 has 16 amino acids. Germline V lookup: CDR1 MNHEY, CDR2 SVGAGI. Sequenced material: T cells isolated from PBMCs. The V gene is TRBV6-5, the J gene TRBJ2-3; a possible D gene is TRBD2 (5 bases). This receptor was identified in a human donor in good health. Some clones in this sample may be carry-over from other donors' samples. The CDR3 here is CASSYTRAASTDTQYF. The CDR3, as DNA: TGTGCCAGCAGTTATACGAGGGCCGCTAGCACAGATACGCAGTATTTT.